A selection of T cell receptor beta chains follows, all from one sample in a study of post-analysis software for immune sequencing data. One entry per CDR3 protein results from TCRdb running MiXCR on the PCR reads. The repertoire holds over 150,000 distinct CDR3 sequences, 35% to 40% seen once, with under 30% in the top ten. The sample was blood, taken after autologous hematopoietic stem cell transplantation. Receptor source: a girl aged 10 to 17 with multiple sclerosis. CDR3s include the opening cysteine and the closing phenylalanine or tryptophan. D genes are given only for firm matches. Only some rows state a clone size, as once, few, many or a class for expanded clones.

-,TRBJ2-7,TRBV5-1,TRBD2,TGCGCCAGCAGCTTGGAGGGGCAGGGAGGGAATTACGAGCAGTACTTC,CASSLEGQGGNYEQYF
-,TRBJ1-4,TRBV2,-,TGTGCCAGCAGTCGTGGGACCTTACCTAGGGGAAATGACAAACTGTTTTTT,CASSRGTLPRGNDKLFF
-,TRBJ2-3,TRBV20-1,TRBD2,TGCAGTGCTAGAGCGGCGGGAGGGGATACGCAGTATTTT,CSARAAGGDTQYF
few,TRBJ2-5,TRBV6-2/TRBV6-3,TRBD2,TGTGCCAGCAGCCCGGGACTAGCGAAGATCGAGACCCAGTACTTC,CASSPGLAKIETQYF
-,TRBJ2-1,TRBV20-1,-,TGCAGTGCTCCACTGCCCGGGAGCTACAATGAGCAGTTCTTC,CSAPLPGSYNEQFF
-,TRBJ2-5,TRBV2,-,TGTGCCAGCGTCGTGTCACTAGGGGGAGAGACCCAGTACTTC,CASVVSLGGETQYF
-,TRBJ1-6,TRBV5-1,TRBD1,TGCGCCAGCAGCTTGGCCCCCATCGGACAGGGGAGAAATTCACTCCTCCACTTT,CASSLAPIGQGRNSLLHF
-,TRBJ2-7,TRBV27,TRBD2,TGTGCCAGCAGCCGCCGCGGGACTAGCGGGAGGCCTGGGGGCCTTAGCTCCTACGAGCAGTACTTC,CASSRRGTSGRPGGLSSYEQYF
few,TRBJ2-3,TRBV4-3,TRBD2,TGCGCCAGCAGCCAAGAGGTGCGGGAGGGCCGAGATACGCAGTATTTT,CASSQEVREGRDTQYF
few,TRBJ2-7,TRBV5-1,TRBD2,TGCGCCAGCAGCCGGCTAGCGGGAGGTACCGAGCAGTACTTC,CASSRLAGGTEQYF
many,TRBJ2-7,TRBV7-9,TRBD1,TGTGCCAGCAGCTTTGGGACAGGGGTCTACGAGCAGTACTTC,CASSFGTGVYEQYF
many,TRBJ2-1,TRBV29-1,-,TGCAGCGTTGAATGGGTAGGGGGTTGGGATGAGCAGTTCTTC,CSVEWVGGWDEQFF
few,TRBJ1-4,TRBV14,-,TGTGCCAGCAGCCAAACACAGGTTATTGCAACTAATGAAAAACTGTTTTTT,CASSQTQVIATNEKLFF
few,TRBJ2-1,TRBV5-1,-,TGCGCCAGCAGCTTCAGGGGTCTCAACAATGAGCAGTTCTTC,CASSFRGLNNEQFF
-,TRBJ2-7,TRBV28,TRBD2,TGTGCCAGCGCCGGCGGGAGTCTCGACGAGCAGTACTTC,CASAGGSLDEQYF
few,TRBJ2-3,TRBV7-2,TRBD2,TGTGCCAGCAGCTTAGCGGGAGGGGAAGATACGCAGTATTTT,CASSLAGGEDTQYF
-,TRBJ2-7,TRBV20-1,TRBD1,TGCAGTGCTAGGACAGGGGGCTTCTACGAGCAGTACTTC,CSARTGGFYEQYF
-,TRBJ2-7,TRBV6-4,TRBD2,TGTGCCAGCAGTGACTCTCCTTCGGGACTAGCCGAGCAGTACTTC,CASSDSPSGLAEQYF
-,TRBJ2-6,TRBV5-1,TRBD1,TGCGCCAGCAGCTCGGGGACAGCCTCTGGGGCCAACGTCCTGACTTTC,CASSSGTASGANVLTF
-,TRBJ2-1,TRBV28,TRBD1,TGTGCCAGCAGTCCCCTAGGGACAGGGGATTACAATGAGCAGTTCTTC,CASSPLGTGDYNEQFF
many,TRBJ1-2,TRBV20-1,TRBD1,TGCAGTGCCCCCCGTCAGGGGGCGGATGGCTACACCTTC,CSAPRQGADGYTF
few,TRBJ1-2,TRBV3-1,-,TGTGCCAGCAGCCCCGGGGTAAGAGTGATCTATGGCTACACCTTC,CASSPGVRVIYGYTF
-,TRBJ1-5,TRBV28,-,TGTGCCAGCAGCCCTCTCATCCAGATGAATTGGCCCCAGCATTTT,CASSPLIQMNWPQHF
many,TRBJ2-5,TRBV5-1,-,TGCGCCAGCAGCTTGGGGATAGGCAACCAAGAGACCCAGTACTTC,CASSLGIGNQETQYF
-,TRBJ2-1,TRBV6-5,-,TGTGCCAGCAGCCCAGCGGAGTTAAGCTCCTACAATGAGCAGTTCTTC,CASSPAELSSYNEQFF
-,TRBJ1-1,TRBV12-3/TRBV12-4,-,TGTGCCAGCAGTTTAACGGCAGGACCGAATACTGAAGCTTTCTTT,CASSLTAGPNTEAFF
few,TRBJ1-2,TRBV27,TRBD1,TGTGCCAGCAGAGACAGGGATGGCTACACCTTC,CASRDRDGYTF
few,TRBJ2-6,TRBV7-8,-,TGTGCCAGCAGCCCCGCTGAAGGGGCCAACGTCCTGACTTTC,CASSPAEGANVLTF